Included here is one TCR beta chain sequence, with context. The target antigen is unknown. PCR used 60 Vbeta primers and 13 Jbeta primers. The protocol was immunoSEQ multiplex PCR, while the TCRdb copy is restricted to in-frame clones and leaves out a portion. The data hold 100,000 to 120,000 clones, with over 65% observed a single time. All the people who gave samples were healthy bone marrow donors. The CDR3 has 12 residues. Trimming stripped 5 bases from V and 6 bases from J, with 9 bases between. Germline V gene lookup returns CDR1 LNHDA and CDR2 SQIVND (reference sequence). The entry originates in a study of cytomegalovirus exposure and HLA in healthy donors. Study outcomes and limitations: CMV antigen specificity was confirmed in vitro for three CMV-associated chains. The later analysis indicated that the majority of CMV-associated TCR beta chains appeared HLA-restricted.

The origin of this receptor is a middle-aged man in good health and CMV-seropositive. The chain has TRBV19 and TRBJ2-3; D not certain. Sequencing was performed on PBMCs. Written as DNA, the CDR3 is TGTGCCAGTAGTCTCCCCTCTGATACGCAGTATTTT. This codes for CASSLPSDTQYF.